Shown below are 17 T cell receptor beta chains from a single sample sequenced in a study of cytomegalovirus exposure and HLA in healthy donors. With 60 Vbeta and 13 Jbeta primers, the PCR was carried out. The assay was immunoSEQ multiplex PCR, and TCRdb's table has in-frame clones only and misses some. The sample has around 140,000 clones, around 73% seen once; the top ten hold 2.5% to 3%. Sample: PBMCs. Source of these receptors: a female donor in good health and CMV-seronegative.

The chain combines TRBV7-9 with TRBJ2-5; D not resolved. Per germline, CDR1 SEHNR and CDR2 FQNEAQ (reference sequence). Trimming pared 5 bases from V and 5 bases from J, leaving 15 bases between. This CDR3 contains 14 residues. The CDR3 loop reads CASSPPPQWETQYF. The CDR3 DNA follows: TGTGCCAGCAGCCCCCCCCCGCAGTGGGAGACCCAGTACTTC.

The chain uses TRBV7-9 and TRBJ1-4; 11 positions agree with TRBD1. The CDR3 extends over 14 amino acids. In germline, CDR1 is SEHNR, CDR2 FQNEAQ (reference sequence). J gave up 7 bases and V 5 bases, and 3 bases lay outside the gene matches. CDR3 DNA: TGTGCCAGCAGCCGGGGACAGGGGGGTGAAAAACTGTTTTTT. Translating it yields CASSRGQGGEKLFF.

The gene calls are TRBV7-2 and TRBJ1-1; possible D gene TRBD1, 5 bases. The V gene lost 6 bases and the J gene lost 0 bases, with 8 bases spanning the gap. Germline values: CDR1 SGHTA, CDR2 FQGNSA. The CDR3 has 13 amino acids. CDR3 sequence: CASRTVMNTEAFF. CDR3 bases: TGTGCCAGCAGGACAGTTATGAACACTGAAGCTTTCTTT.

This clone came up once. The gene calls are TRBV4-3 and TRBJ2-1; 11 bases agree with TRBD2. Germline values: CDR1 LGHNA, CDR2 YSLEER. The CDR3 is 16 residues long. After removal of 1 base from V and 2 bases from J, the junction contained 1 base not matched to a gene. In nucleotides, the CDR3 is TGCGCCAGCAGCCAAGGGGGACTAGCGGCCTACAATGAGCAGTTCTTC. It encodes CASSQGGLAAYNEQFF.

Here the CDR3 reads CASSSGLAGGPGTGELFF. CDR3 in DNA: TGCGCCAGCAGCAGTGGACTAGCGGGAGGGCCGGGTACCGGGGAGCTGTTTTTT. The chain has TRBV5-1 and TRBJ2-2, with 15 bases fitting TRBD2. The J segment lost 5 bases and the V segment lost 4 bases, leaving 9 bases of the junction unmatched. This CDR3 comprises 18 residues. Germline CDR1 SGHRS, CDR2 YFSETQ.

This chain joins TRBV7-2 and TRBJ2-5; D uncertain. From germline, CDR1 is SGHTA and CDR2 FQGNSA. V lost 1 base to trimming and J lost 5 bases, with 8 bases between them. The length of the CDR3 is 13 residues. CDR3 region: CASSLDHRETQYF. CDR3 nucleotides: TGTGCCAGCAGCTTAGACCACCGGGAGACCCAGTACTTC.

The CDR3 coding sequence is TGTGCCAGCAGCCAATCCGGGACAGGGAGCACCATATATTTT. Protein: CASSQSGTGSTIYF. The chain employs TRBV5-6 and TRBJ1-3; 9 bases are shared with TRBD1. V lost 4 bases and J lost 9; bases outside the gene matches: 8. The V gene's germline CDR1 is SGHDT and CDR2 YYEEEE. The CDR3 sequence is 14 residues long.

The gene calls are TRBV5-1 and TRBJ2-7; 7 nucleotides match TRBD1. The V and J ends lost 0 bases and 5 bases, in that order; junction bases with no gene match: 5. From germline, CDR1 is SGHRS and CDR2 YFSETQ. The CDR3 sequence is 14 residues long. CDR3 sequence (DNA): TGCGCCAGCAGCTTGGCACAGGGGAAGAACGAGCAGTACTTC. Its protein is CASSLAQGKNEQYF.

In its sample, this clone was seen a few times. V gene TRBV19 combines with J gene TRBJ2-2, with D possibly TRBD1 on 5 matching bases. CDR3 size: 16 residues. Germline assignment: CDR1 LNHDA and CDR2 SQIVND (reference sequence). V lost 5 bases to trimming and J lost 5 bases, with 18 bases between them. Written as DNA, the CDR3 is TGTGCCAGTAGTCCCCGTGGACCAAGGGGAACCGGGGAGCTGTTTTTT. This translates into CASSPRGPRGTGELFF.

The V and J genes are TRBV19 and TRBJ1-2, with TRBD1 identical over 9 bases. The J segment lost 2 bases and the V segment lost 7 bases, leaving 14 bases of the junction unmatched. The CDR3 consists of 17 residues. The V gene's germline CDR1 is LNHDA and CDR2 SQIVND (reference sequence). CDR3 amino acids: CASTSDHPGQGNYGYTF. CDR3 in DNA: TGTGCCAGTACGTCCGATCACCCGGGACAGGGAAACTATGGCTACACCTTC.

The chain employs TRBV28 and TRBJ1-2; D call uncertain. Germline loops: CDR1 MDHEN, CDR2 SYDVKM. CDR3 length equals 14 residues. V gave up 6 bases and J gave up 0 bases, with 11 bases separating them. The CDR3 DNA reads as TGTGCCAGCAGGCAATCCGGGTCTAACTATGGCTACACCTTC. It yields the protein CASRQSGSNYGYTF.

The gene calls are TRBV9 and TRBJ1-2; the D is unclear. This CDR3 is built from 12 residues. CDR1 SGDLS and CDR2 YYNGEE come from the germline V gene. The ends were cut back, 3 bases at V and 4 bases at J, with 7 bases in the middle. The CDR3 region is CASSAGAYGYTF. The CDR3 DNA reads as TGTGCCAGCAGCGCCGGAGCCTATGGCTACACCTTC.

The chain employs TRBV28 and TRBJ1-2; D is ambiguous. CDR1 MDHEN and CDR2 SYDVKM come from the germline V gene. The CDR3 is 11 residues long. V lost 6 bases, J lost 7 bases, and 9 bases lay in between. The CDR3 coding sequence is TGTGCCAGCAGCAAGCATGGTGGCTACACCTTC. Translation: CASSKHGGYTF.

This chain joins TRBV9 and TRBJ2-1, with 10 bases aligning to TRBD2. J was trimmed by 10 bases and V by 2 bases; bases with no gene match: 12. The CDR3 length is 16 residues. From germline, CDR1 is SGDLS and CDR2 YYNGEE. The CDR3 sequence is CASSVSSGRADGEQFF. For the CDR3, the DNA is TGTGCCAGCAGCGTTTCCAGCGGGAGGGCCGACGGGGAGCAGTTCTTC.

V and J are TRBV27 and TRBJ1-2; D is possibly TRBD1 (6 bases). Germline V lookup: CDR1 MNHEY, CDR2 SMNVEV (reference sequence). V was pared by 2 bases and J by 4 bases, with 17 bases between. The CDR3 is 16 residues long. The CDR3 reads CASSLASSPTGYGYTF. The CDR3 nucleotides read TGTGCCAGCAGTTTAGCCTCCTCCCCGACAGGCTATGGCTACACCTTC.

This clone was seen a few times. This chain uses TRBV7-9 with TRBJ2-7; the match to TRBD1 covers 7 bases. Germline V gene data show CDR1 as SEHNR and CDR2 as FQNEAQ (reference sequence). The CDR3 covers 13 residues. V was clipped by 5 bases and J by 3 bases; unmatched bases: 4. CDR3 protein: CASSPGGNYEQYF. For the CDR3, the DNA is TGTGCCAGCAGCCCAGGGGGAAACTACGAGCAGTACTTC.

The chain recombines TRBV6-5 with TRBJ1-5; D remains unclear. The CDR3 length is 16 residues. Germline CDR1 is MNHEY and CDR2 is SVGAGI. Trimming took off 4 bases at V and 1 base at J, with 14 bases between the two ends. In nucleotides, the CDR3 is TGTGCCAGCAGTTCCGGAGGCTCCTGGAGCAATCAGCCCCAGCATTTT. Protein product: CASSSGGSWSNQPQHF.